The clone carrying this T cell receptor beta chain was detected only a few times. This entry belongs to a study of blood T cell repertoires in COVID-19. For the study at large: T cells, B-cell-depleted T cells, or PBMCs provided the cDNA or gDNA that served as material.

The CDR3 totals 14 residues. V lost 1 base to trimming and J lost 6 bases, with 12 bases between them. Germline V gene sequence: CDR1 MGHDK, CDR2 SYGVNS. Those who participated ranged in age from about 18 to 89 years and resided in approximately 23 US areas. Here immunoSEQ multiplex PCR was the method, and the copy in TCRdb shows in-frame clones only, minus some. Here the sample spans roughly 250,000 clones, roughly 86% being singletons. The genes are TRBV25-1 and TRBJ1-1; TRBD1 might be the D (5 bases). The source of this sequence is a woman in her 50s who had recovered from COVID-19. Material: PBMCs or T cells enriched from blood (not recorded which). The CDR3 protein is CASSESWTTAEAFF. In DNA, the CDR3 is TGTGCCAGCAGTGAATCTTGGACAACTGCTGAAGCTTTCTTT.